This TCR gamma chain stems from a study of Vδ1+ human thymocytes. Whole-study findings and limits: Unlike peripheral blood Vdelta1+ controls, thymic delta-chain sequences included about 20% Vdelta2 and few Vdelta3. Thymic TRG and TRD repertoires appeared highly polyclonal. Bulk repertoire data may be misinterpreted because of unexpected Vdelta2 sequences.

V trimming: 0 bases; J trimming: 5 bases; junction bases outside the gene matches: 7. The CDR3 extends over 14 amino acids. The germline V gene has CDR1 VINAFY and CDR2 YDVSNSKD. RNA was extracted from the cells and then reverse transcribed. The CDR3 regions were amplified by multiplex PCR from V-gene primers to a constant-region primer. TCRdb reanalysed the multiplex PCR reads via CATT. The sample lists about 23,000 gamma-chain clones, roughly 15% occurring once. This clone was observed a handful of times. Its antigen is as yet unknown. This chain connects TRGV5 to TRGJ1 or TRGJ2. This clonotype was obtained from a child younger than two who had congenital heart surgery. The sample taken for sequencing was Vdelta1+ gamma-delta thymocytes from the thymus. Subset here: FACS-sorted CD3+ TCRalphabeta- TCRVdelta1+ TCRVdelta2- thymocytes. This CDR3 is CATWDRHNDYKKLF. The DNA of the CDR3 is TGTGCCACCTGGGACAGGCATAACGATTATAAGAAACTCTTT.